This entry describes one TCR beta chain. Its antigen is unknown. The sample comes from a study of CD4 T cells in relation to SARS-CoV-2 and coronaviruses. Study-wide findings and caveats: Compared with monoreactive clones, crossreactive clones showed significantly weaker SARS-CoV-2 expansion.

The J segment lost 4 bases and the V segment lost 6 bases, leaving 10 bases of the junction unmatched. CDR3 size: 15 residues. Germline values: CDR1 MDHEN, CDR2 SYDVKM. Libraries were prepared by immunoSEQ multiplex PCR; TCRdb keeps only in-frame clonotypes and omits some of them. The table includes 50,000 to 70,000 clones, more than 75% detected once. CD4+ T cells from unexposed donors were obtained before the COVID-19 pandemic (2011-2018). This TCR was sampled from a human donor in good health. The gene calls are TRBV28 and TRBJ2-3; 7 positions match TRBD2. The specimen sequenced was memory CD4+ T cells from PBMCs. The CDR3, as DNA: TGTGCCAGCAGCTCTAGCGGCTTAGGAGCAGATACGCAGTATTTT. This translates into CASSSSGLGADTQYF.